This T cell receptor beta chain was identified during a study of T-cell reconstitution after alpha-beta-depleted transplantation in children (dated by TCRdb to the mid-2010s). Regarding the complete study: The study quantitatively tracked T-cell immune reconstitution after TCRalphabeta/CD19-depleted allogeneic hematopoietic cell transplantation in children using TCR repertoire profiling. Results and caveats for the whole study, not just this receptor: In some patients, the high TCRbeta diversity seen at day 60 was put down to recipient T cells and intrathymic progenitors that had survived conditioning. Over subsequent months, a decline in hyperexpanded clone frequencies was noted, and after one year, T-cell counts and TCRbeta diversity were mostly ascribed to newly produced T cells. The apparently early alphabetaT-cell count recovery about two months after transplant was reportedly dependent on only several hundred rapidly expanded clones derived from non-depleted graft cells.

In the paper's terms, the treatment or condition label means: allogeneic hematopoietic cell transplantation with graft depleted of TCRalphabeta T cells and CD19 B cells. The children who served as transplant recipients had been given grafts of TCRalphabeta/CD19-depleted allogeneic hematopoietic cells. The library was built by means of PCR. TCRdb lists the instrument as Illumina HiSeq 2500. TCR library preparation used molecular barcoding, with unique molecular identifiers applied to normalize quantification of the TCRbeta repertoire. TCRdb itself trimmed the public reads at Q25 with fastp, ran MiXCR and retained productive beta chains. A single entry per CDR3 protein holds the most common genes and DNA from its merged rows. The sample table contains around 800,000 distinct CDR3 sequences; only one count was recorded for under 20% of them. The ten largest clones represent around 4.5% of the sample.

As regards this clonotype: No antigen is known for it. Qualities for individual bases were not recorded, and no much larger clone is one base off.

V loses 5 bases at its end and J loses 1 base; junction bases beyond the gene matches: 13. Reading the germline V gene (reference sequence) gives CDR1 SGHAT and CDR2 FQDESV. Taken from cysteine to phenylalanine, the CDR3 has 19 residues. Here the CDR3 DNA is all that survives: 57 bases in frame from base 1. The TCR sequence derives from a male patient aged 10 to 17 who had a stem cell transplant for acute lymphoblastic leukemia, so the T cells may come from the graft donor. The V and J segments used are TRBV11-1 and TRBJ2-7, with 14 bases in between that match TRBD2. Specimen: PBMCs, mostly from graft donor cells, collected 360 days after TCRalphabeta/CD19-depleted stem cell transplant. The nucleotide sequence is given as TGTGCCAGCAGCCAACATCCCATTAGACTAGCGGGAGGGTCCTACGAGCAGTACTTC. The translation is CASSQHPIRLAGGSYEQYF.